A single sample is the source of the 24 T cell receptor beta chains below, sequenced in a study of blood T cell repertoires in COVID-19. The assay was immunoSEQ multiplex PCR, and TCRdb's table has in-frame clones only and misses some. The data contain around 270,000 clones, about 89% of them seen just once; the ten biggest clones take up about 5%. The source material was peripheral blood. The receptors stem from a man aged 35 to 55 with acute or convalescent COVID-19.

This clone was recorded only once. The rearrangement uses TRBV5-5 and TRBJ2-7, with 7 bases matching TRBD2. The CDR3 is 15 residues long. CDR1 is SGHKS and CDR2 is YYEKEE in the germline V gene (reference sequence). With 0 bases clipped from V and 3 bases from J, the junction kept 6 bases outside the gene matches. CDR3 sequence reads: CASSLAGLNLYEQYF. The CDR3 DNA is TGTGCCAGCAGCTTGGCGGGACTAAACCTCTACGAGCAGTACTTC.

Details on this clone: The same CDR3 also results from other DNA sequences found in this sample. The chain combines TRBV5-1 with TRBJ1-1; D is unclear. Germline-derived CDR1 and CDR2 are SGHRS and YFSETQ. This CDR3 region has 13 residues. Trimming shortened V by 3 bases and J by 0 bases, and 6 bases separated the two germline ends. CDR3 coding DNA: TGCGCCAGCAGCTCACAAGTGAACACTGAAGCTTTCTTT. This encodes CASSSQVNTEAFF.

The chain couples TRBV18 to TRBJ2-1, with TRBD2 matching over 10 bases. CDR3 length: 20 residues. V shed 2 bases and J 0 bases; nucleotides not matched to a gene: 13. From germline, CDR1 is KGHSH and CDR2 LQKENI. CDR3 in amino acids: CASSPAALAGALSSYNEQFF. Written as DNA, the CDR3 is TGTGCCAGCTCACCAGCGGCGCTAGCGGGGGCCTTGAGCTCCTACAATGAGCAGTTCTTC.

The CDR3 is CASSYSSRGREPQHF. In DNA, the CDR3 is TGTGCCAGCAGTTACTCGAGTCGGGGAAGGGAGCCCCAGCATTTT. The chain uses TRBV6-6 and TRBJ1-5; D remains unclear. V was pared by 0 bases and J by 8 bases, with 14 bases between. CDR3 length: 15 residues. From germline, CDR1 is MNHNY and CDR2 SVGAGI (reference sequence).

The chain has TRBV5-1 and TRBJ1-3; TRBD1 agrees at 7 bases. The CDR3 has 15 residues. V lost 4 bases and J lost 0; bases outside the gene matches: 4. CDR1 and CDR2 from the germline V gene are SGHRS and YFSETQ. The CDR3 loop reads CASSVQGGSGNTIYF. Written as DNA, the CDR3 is TGCGCCAGCAGCGTTCAGGGGGGCTCTGGAAACACCATATATTTT. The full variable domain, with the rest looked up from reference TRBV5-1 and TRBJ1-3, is KAGVTQTPRYLIKTRGQQVTLSCSPISGHRSVSWYQQTPGQGLQFLFEYFSETQRNKGNFPGRFSGRQFSNSRSEMNVSTLELGDSALYLCASSVQGGSGNTIYFGEGSWLTVV.

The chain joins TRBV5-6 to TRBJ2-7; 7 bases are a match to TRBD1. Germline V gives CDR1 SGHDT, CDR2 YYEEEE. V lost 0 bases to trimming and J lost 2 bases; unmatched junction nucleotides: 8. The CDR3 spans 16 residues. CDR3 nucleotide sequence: TGTGCCAGCAGCTTGGCTGGACAGGCGGGCACCTACGAGCAGTACTTC. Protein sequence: CASSLAGQAGTYEQYF.

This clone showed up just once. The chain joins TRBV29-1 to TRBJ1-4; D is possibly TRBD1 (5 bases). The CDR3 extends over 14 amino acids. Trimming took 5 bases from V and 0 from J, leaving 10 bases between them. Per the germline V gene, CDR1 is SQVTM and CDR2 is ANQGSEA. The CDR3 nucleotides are TGCAGCGTTACTGGGGCTGCAACTAATGAAAAACTGTTTTTT. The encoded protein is CSVTGAATNEKLFF.

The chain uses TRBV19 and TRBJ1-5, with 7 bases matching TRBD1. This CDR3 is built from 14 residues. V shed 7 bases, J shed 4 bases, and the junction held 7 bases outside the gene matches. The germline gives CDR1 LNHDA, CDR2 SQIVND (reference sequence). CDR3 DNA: TGTGCCAGTAAAGAGGGACAGACGAATCAGCCCCAGCATTTT. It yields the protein CASKEGQTNQPQHF. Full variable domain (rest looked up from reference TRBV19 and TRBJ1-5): DGGITQSPKYLFRKEGQNVTLSCEQNLNHDAMYWYRQDPGQGLRLIYYSQIVNDFQKGDIAEGYSVSREKKESFPLTVTSAQKNPTAFYLCASKEGQTNQPQHFGDGTRLSIL.

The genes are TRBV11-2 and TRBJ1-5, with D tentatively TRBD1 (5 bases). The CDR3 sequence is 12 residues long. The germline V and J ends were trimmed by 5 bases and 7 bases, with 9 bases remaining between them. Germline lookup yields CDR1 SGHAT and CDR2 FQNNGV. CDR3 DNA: TGTGCCAGCAGCCAGGGAGGGCAGCCCCAGCATTTT. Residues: CASSQGGQPQHF.

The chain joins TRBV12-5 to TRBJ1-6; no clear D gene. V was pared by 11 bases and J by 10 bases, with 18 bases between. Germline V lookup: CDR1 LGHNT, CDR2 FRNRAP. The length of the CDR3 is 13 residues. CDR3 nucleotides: TGTGCTTCTAGTATTAGGGAGCGCTCACCCCTCCACTTT. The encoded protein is CASSIRERSPLHF.

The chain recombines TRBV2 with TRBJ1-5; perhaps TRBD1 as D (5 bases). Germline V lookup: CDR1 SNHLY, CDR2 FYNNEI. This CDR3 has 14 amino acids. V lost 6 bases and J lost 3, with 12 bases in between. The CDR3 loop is CASREGSFNQPQHF. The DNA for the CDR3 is TGTGCCAGCAGGGAGGGGAGTTTCAATCAGCCCCAGCATTTT.

Here the CDR3 reads CASSSPGRARYGYTF. The CDR3 bases are TGTGCCAGCAGCTCCCCCGGGAGGGCCCGCTATGGCTACACCTTC. The gene calls are TRBV3-1 (or the pseudogene TRBV3-2) and TRBJ1-2; D remains ambiguous. Germline assignment: CDR1 LGHDT and CDR2 YNNKEL (reference sequence). The CDR3 covers 15 residues. V gave up 5 bases and J gave up 4 bases, with 17 bases separating them.

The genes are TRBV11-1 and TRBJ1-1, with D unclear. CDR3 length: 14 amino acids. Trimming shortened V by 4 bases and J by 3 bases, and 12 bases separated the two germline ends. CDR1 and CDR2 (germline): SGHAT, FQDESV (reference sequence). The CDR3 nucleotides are TGTGCCAGCAGCTCCCGTCTACGGGACACTGAAGCTTTCTTT. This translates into CASSSRLRDTEAFF.

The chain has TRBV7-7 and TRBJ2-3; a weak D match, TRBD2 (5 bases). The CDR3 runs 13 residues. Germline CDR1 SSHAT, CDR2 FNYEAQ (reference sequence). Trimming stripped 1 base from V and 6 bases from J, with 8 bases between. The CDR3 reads CASSLVRGDTQYF. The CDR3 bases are TGTGCCAGCAGCTTAGTACGAGGGGATACGCAGTATTTT.

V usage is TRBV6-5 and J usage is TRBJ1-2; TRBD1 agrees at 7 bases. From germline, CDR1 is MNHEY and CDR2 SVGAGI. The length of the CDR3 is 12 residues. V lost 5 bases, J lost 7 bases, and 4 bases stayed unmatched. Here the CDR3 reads CASSRTGAGYTF. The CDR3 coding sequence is TGTGCCAGCAGTCGAACAGGGGCTGGCTACACCTTC.

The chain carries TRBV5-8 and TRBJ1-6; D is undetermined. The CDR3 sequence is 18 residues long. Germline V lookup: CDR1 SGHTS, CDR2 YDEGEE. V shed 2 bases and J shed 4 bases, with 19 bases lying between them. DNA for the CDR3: TGTGCCAGCAGCTTAAAATCGGCGGCTTATCCTTATAATTCACCCCTCCACTTT. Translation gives CASSLKSAAYPYNSPLHF.

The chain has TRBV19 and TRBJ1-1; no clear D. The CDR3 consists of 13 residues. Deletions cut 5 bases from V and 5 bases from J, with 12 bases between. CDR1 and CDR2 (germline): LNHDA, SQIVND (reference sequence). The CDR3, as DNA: TGTGCCAGTAGTTTTCAGGTTATGACTGAAGCTTTCTTT. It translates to CASSFQVMTEAFF. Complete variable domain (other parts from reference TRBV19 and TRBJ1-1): DGGITQSPKYLFRKEGQNVTLSCEQNLNHDAMYWYRQDPGQGLRLIYYSQIVNDFQKGDIAEGYSVSREKKESFPLTVTSAQKNPTAFYLCASSFQVMTEAFFGQGTRLTVV.

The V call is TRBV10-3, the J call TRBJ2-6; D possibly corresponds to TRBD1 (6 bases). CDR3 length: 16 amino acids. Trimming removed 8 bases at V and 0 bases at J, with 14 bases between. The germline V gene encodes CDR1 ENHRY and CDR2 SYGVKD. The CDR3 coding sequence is TGTGCCATCTTGGGGACACCCGCCTCTGGGGCCAACGTCCTGACTTTC. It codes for CAILGTPASGANVLTF.

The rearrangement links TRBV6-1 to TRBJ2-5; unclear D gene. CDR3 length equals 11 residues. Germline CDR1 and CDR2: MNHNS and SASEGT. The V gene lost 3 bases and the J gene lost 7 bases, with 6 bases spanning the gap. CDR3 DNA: TGTGCCAGCAGTGATTCGGGGACCCAGTACTTC. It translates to CASSDSGTQYF.

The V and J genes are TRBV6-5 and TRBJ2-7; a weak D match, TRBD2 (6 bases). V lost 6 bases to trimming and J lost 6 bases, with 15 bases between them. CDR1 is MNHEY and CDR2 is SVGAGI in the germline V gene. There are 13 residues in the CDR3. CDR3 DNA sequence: TGTGCCAGCAGGAAAAATGTGGGGGGCGAGCAGTACTTC. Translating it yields CASRKNVGGEQYF.

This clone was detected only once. CDR3: CASSVGDREGDEKLFF. CDR3 nucleotides: TGTGCCAGCAGCGTAGGGGACAGGGAGGGGGATGAAAAACTGTTTTTT. The rearrangement uses TRBV9 and TRBJ1-4, with 9 bases aligning to TRBD1. V dropped 0 bases and J dropped 6; count of bases not matched to a gene: 6. Germline V gene sequence: CDR1 SGDLS, CDR2 YYNGEE. This CDR3 has 16 residues.

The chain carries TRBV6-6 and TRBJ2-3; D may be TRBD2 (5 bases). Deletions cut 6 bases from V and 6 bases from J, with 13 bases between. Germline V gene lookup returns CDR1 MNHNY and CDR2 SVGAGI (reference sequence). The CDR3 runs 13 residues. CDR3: CASSGEWEDTQYF. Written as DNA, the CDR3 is TGTGCCAGCAGCGGGGAGTGGGAGGATACGCAGTATTTT.

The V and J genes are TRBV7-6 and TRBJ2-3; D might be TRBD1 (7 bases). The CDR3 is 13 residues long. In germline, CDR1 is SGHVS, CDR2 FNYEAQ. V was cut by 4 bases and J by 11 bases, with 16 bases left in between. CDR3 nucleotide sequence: TGTGCCAGCAGCTATGAGCAGGGGGGCGGGCAGTATTTT. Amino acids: CASSYEQGGGQYF.

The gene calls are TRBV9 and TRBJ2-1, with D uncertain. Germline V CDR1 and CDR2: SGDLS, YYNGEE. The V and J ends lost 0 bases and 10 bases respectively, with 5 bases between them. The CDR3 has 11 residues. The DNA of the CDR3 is TGTGCCAGCAGCGTAGGCAGAGAGCAGTTCTTC. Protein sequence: CASSVGREQFF. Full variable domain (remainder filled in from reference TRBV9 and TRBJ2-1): DSGVTQTPKHLITATGQRVTLRCSPRSGDLSVYWYQQSLDQGLQFLIQYYNGEERAKGNILERFSAQQFPDLHSELNLSSLELGDSALYFCASSVGREQFFGPGTRLTVL.